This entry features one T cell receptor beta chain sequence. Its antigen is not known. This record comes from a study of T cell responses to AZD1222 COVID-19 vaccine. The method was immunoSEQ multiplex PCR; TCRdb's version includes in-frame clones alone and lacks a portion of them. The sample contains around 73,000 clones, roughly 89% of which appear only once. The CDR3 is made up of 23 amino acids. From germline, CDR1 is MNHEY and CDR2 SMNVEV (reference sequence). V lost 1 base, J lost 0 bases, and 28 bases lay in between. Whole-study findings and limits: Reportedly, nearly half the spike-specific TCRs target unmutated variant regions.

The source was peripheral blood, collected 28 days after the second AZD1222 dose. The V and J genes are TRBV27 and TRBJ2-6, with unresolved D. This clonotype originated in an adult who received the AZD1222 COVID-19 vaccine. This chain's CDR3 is CASSLFVTDLLKIRSSGANVLTF. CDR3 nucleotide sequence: TGTGCCAGCAGTTTATTTGTAACGGACCTCCTAAAGATCAGGTCCTCTGGGGCCAACGTCCTGACTTTC.